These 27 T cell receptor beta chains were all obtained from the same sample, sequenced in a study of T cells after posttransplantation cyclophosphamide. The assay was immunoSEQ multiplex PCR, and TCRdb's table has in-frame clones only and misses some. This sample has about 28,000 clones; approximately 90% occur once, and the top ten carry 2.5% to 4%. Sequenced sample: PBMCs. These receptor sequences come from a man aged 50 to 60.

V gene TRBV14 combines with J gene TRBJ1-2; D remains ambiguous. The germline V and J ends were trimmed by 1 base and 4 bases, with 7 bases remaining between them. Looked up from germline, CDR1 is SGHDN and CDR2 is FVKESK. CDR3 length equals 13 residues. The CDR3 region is CASSQGSSYGYTF. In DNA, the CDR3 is TGTGCCAGCAGCCAAGGGTCCAGCTATGGCTACACCTTC.

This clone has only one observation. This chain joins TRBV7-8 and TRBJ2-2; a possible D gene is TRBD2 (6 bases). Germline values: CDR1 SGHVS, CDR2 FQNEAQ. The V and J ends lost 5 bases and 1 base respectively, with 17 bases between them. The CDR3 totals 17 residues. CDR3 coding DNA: TGTGCCAGCAGCGCAGCGGGTGGGACGGGGAACACCGGGGAGCTGTTTTTT. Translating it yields CASSAAGGTGNTGELFF.

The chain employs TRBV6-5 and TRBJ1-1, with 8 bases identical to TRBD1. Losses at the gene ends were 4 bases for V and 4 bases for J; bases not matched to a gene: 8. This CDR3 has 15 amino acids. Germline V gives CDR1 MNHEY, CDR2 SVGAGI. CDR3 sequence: CASSFDTGGGTEAFF. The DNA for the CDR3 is TGTGCCAGCAGTTTCGATACAGGGGGAGGCACTGAAGCTTTCTTT.

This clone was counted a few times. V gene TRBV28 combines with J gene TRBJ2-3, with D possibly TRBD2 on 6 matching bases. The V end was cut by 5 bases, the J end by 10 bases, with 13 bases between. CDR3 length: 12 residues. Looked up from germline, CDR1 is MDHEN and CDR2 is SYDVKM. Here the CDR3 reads CASSLTGVAQYF. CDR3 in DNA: TGTGCCAGCAGTCTTACGGGGGTTGCGCAGTATTTT.

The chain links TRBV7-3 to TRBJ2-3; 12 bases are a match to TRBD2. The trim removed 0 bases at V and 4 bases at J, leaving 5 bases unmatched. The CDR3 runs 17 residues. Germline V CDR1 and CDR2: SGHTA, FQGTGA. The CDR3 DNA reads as TGTGCCAGCAGCTTAACGGGGCTAGCGGGGGGGGCAGATACGCAGTATTTT. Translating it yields CASSLTGLAGGADTQYF.

This chain's CDR3 is CAINGGGNQPQHF. DNA for the CDR3: TGTGCCATCAACGGAGGCGGCAATCAGCCCCAGCATTTT. The chain is built from TRBV10-3 and TRBJ1-5; D unresolved. CDR3 size: 13 residues. Germline lookup yields CDR1 ENHRY and CDR2 SYGVKD. Trimming stripped 7 bases from V and 2 bases from J, with 9 bases between.

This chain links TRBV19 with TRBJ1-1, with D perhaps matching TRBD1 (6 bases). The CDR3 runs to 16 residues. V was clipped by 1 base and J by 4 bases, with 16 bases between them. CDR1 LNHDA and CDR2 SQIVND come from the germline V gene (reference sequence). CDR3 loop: CASSIAYREGGTEAFF. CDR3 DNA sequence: TGTGCCAGTAGTATAGCTTACAGGGAGGGAGGCACTGAAGCTTTCTTT.

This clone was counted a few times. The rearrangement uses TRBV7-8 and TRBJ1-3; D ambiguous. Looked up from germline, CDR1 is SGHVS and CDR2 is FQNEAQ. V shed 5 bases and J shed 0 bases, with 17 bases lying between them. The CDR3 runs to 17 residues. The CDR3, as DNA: TGTGCCAGCAGCAGACCGGGAGTCGACCTCTCTGGAAACACCATATATTTT. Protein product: CASSRPGVDLSGNTIYF.

The CDR3 reads CASAPDRLGETQYF. CDR3 bases: TGTGCTAGTGCCCCAGACCGACTAGGTGAGACCCAGTACTTC. The chain employs TRBV12-5 and TRBJ2-5; possibly TRBD2 for D (6 bases). The CDR3 totals 14 residues. Germline CDR1 reads LGHNT; CDR2 reads FRNRAP. Trimming left V 7 bases short and J 5 bases short, with 17 bases between. The full variable domain, in which reference TRBV12-5 and TRBJ2-5 provide the parts outside the CDR3, is DARVTQTPRHKVTEMGQEVTMRCQPILGHNTVFWYRQTMMQGLELLAYFRNRAPLDDSGMPKDRFSAEMPDATLATLKIQPSEPRDSAVYFCASAPDRLGETQYFGPGTRLLVL.

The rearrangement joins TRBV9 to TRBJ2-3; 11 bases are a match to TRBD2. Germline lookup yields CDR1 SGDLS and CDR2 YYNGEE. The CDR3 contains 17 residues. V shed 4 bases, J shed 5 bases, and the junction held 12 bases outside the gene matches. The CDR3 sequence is CASSKLTSGTMRDTQYF. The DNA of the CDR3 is TGTGCCAGCAGCAAGTTGACTAGCGGGACGATGAGAGATACGCAGTATTTT.

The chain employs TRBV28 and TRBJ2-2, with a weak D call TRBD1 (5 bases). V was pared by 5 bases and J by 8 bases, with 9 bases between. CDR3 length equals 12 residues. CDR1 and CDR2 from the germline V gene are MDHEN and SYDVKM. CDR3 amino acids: CASSNRLGELFF. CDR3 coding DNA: TGTGCCAGCAGTAACAGGCTTGGGGAGCTGTTTTTT.

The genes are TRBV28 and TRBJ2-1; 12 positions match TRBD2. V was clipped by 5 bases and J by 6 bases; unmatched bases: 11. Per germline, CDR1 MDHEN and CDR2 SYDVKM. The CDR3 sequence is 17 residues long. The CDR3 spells CASSPSGRAVFTNEQFF. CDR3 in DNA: TGTGCCAGCAGTCCTAGCGGGAGGGCCGTTTTTACCAATGAGCAGTTCTTC.

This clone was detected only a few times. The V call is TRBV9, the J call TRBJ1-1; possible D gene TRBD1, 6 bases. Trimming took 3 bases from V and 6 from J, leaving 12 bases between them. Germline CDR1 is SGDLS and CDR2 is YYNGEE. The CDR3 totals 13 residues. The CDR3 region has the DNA TGTGCCAGCAGCGCCGGGACAACCGCTGAAGCTTTCTTT. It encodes CASSAGTTAEAFF.

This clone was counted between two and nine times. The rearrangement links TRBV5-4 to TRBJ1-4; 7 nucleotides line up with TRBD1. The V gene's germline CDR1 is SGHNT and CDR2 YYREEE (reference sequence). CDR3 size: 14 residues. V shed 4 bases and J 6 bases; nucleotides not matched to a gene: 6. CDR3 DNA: TGTGCCAGCAGCGAGGGACAGCCCGATGAAAAACTGTTTTTT. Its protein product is CASSEGQPDEKLFF.

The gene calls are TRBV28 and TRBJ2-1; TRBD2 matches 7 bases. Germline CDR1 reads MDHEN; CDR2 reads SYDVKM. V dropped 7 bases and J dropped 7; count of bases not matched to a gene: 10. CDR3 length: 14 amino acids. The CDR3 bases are TGTGCCAGCAAGAAAGGCGGGAGTGGGAATGAGCAGTTCTTC. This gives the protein CASKKGGSGNEQFF.

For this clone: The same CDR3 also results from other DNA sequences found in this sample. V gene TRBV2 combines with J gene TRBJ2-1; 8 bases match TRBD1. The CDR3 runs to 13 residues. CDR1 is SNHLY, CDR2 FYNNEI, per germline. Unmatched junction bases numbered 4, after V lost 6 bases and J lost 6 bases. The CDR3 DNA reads TGTGCCAGCAGAGGACAGGGAGGCAATGAGCAGTTCTTC. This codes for CASRGQGGNEQFF.

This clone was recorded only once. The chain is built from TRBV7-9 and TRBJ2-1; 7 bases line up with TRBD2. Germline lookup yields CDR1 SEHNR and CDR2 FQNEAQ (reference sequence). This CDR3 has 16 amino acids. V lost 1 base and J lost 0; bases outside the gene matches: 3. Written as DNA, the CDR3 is TGTGCCAGCAGCTTAGAGGGCGGGAGCTCCTACAATGAGCAGTTCTTC. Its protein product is CASSLEGGSSYNEQFF.

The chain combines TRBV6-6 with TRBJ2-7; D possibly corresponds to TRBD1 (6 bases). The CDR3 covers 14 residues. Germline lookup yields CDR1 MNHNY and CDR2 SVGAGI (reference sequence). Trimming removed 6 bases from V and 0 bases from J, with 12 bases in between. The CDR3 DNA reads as TGTGCCAGCAGACTACAGGGACGCTCCTACGAGCAGTACTTC. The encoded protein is CASRLQGRSYEQYF.

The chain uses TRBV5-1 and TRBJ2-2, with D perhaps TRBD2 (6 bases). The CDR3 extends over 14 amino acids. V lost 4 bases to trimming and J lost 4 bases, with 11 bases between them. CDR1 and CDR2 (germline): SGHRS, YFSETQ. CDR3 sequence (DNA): TGCGCCAGCAGCCCGGGGACTTTCACCGGGGAGCTGTTTTTT. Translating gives CASSPGTFTGELFF.

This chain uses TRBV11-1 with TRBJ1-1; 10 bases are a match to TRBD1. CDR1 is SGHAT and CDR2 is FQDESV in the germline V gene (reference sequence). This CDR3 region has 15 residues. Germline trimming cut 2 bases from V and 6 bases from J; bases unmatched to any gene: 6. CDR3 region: CASSLLTGGLSEAFF. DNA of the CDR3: TGTGCCAGCAGCTTACTGACAGGGGGCCTTTCTGAAGCTTTCTTT.

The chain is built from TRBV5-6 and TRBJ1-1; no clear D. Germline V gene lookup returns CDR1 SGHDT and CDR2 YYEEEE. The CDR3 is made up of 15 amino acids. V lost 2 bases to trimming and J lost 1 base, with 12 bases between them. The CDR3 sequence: CASSFRGFGNTEAFF. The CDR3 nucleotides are TGTGCCAGCAGCTTCCGGGGATTTGGGAACACTGAAGCTTTCTTT.

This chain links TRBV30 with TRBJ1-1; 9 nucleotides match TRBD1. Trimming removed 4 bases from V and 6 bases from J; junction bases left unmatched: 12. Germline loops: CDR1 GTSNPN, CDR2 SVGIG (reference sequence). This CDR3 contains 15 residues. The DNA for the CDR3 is TGTGCCTGGACCCCCGGGGGGGACAGGGTATCTGAAGCTTTCTTT. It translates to CAWTPGGDRVSEAFF.

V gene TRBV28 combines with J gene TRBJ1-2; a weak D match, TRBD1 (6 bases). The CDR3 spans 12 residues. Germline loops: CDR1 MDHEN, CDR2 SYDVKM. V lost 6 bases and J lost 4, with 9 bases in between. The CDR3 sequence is CASSPDSYGYTF. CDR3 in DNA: TGTGCCAGCAGCCCGGACAGCTATGGCTACACCTTC.

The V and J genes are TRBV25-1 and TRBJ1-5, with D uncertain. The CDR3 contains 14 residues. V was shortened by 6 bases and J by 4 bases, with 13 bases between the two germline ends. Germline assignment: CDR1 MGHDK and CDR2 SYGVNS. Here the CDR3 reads CASRAAGLNQPQHF. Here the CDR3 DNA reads TGTGCCAGCAGAGCTGCCGGGTTAAATCAGCCCCAGCATTTT.

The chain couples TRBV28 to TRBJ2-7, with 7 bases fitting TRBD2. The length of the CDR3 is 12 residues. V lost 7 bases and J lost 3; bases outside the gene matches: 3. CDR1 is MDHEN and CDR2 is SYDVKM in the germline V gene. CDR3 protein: CASNKRGYEQYF. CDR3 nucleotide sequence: TGTGCCAGCAACAAGCGGGGCTACGAGCAGTACTTC.

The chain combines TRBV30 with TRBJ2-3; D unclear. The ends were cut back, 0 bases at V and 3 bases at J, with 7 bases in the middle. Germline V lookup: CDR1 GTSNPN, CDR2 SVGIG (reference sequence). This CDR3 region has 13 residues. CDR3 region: CAWSVFQTDTQYF. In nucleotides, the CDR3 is TGTGCCTGGAGTGTATTCCAGACAGATACGCAGTATTTT. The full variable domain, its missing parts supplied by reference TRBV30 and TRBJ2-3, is SQTIHQWPATLVQPVGSPLSLECTVEGTSNPNLYWYRQAAGRGLQLLFYSVGIGQISSEVPQNLSASRPQDRQFILSSKKLLLSDSGFYLCAWSVFQTDTQYFGPGTRLTVL.

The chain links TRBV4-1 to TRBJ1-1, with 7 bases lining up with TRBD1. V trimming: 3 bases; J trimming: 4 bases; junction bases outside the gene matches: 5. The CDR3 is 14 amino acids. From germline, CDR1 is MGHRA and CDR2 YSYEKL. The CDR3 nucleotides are TGCGCCAGCAGCCACTCCGACAGGGCCACTGAAGCTTTCTTT. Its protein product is CASSHSDRATEAFF.